The TCR beta chain described here comes from a study of blood T cell repertoires in COVID-19. The wider study: T cells, B-cell-depleted T cells, or PBMCs provided the cDNA or gDNA that served as material.

Trimming took off 3 bases at V and 6 bases at J, with 10 bases between the two ends. CDR1 is SGHRS and CDR2 is YFSETQ in the germline V gene. The CDR3 has 12 amino acids. The method was immunoSEQ multiplex PCR; TCRdb's version includes in-frame clones alone and lacks a portion of them. This table holds roughly 43,000 clones, more than 70% found once. The chain couples TRBV5-1 to TRBJ2-7; tentative D call: TRBD2 (6 bases). Source material: peripheral blood. The receptor was derived from a human donor in a cohort sampled during active COVID-19. CDR3 protein: CASSWSTSEQYF. DNA of the CDR3: TGCGCCAGCAGCTGGTCGACTAGCGAGCAGTACTTC.